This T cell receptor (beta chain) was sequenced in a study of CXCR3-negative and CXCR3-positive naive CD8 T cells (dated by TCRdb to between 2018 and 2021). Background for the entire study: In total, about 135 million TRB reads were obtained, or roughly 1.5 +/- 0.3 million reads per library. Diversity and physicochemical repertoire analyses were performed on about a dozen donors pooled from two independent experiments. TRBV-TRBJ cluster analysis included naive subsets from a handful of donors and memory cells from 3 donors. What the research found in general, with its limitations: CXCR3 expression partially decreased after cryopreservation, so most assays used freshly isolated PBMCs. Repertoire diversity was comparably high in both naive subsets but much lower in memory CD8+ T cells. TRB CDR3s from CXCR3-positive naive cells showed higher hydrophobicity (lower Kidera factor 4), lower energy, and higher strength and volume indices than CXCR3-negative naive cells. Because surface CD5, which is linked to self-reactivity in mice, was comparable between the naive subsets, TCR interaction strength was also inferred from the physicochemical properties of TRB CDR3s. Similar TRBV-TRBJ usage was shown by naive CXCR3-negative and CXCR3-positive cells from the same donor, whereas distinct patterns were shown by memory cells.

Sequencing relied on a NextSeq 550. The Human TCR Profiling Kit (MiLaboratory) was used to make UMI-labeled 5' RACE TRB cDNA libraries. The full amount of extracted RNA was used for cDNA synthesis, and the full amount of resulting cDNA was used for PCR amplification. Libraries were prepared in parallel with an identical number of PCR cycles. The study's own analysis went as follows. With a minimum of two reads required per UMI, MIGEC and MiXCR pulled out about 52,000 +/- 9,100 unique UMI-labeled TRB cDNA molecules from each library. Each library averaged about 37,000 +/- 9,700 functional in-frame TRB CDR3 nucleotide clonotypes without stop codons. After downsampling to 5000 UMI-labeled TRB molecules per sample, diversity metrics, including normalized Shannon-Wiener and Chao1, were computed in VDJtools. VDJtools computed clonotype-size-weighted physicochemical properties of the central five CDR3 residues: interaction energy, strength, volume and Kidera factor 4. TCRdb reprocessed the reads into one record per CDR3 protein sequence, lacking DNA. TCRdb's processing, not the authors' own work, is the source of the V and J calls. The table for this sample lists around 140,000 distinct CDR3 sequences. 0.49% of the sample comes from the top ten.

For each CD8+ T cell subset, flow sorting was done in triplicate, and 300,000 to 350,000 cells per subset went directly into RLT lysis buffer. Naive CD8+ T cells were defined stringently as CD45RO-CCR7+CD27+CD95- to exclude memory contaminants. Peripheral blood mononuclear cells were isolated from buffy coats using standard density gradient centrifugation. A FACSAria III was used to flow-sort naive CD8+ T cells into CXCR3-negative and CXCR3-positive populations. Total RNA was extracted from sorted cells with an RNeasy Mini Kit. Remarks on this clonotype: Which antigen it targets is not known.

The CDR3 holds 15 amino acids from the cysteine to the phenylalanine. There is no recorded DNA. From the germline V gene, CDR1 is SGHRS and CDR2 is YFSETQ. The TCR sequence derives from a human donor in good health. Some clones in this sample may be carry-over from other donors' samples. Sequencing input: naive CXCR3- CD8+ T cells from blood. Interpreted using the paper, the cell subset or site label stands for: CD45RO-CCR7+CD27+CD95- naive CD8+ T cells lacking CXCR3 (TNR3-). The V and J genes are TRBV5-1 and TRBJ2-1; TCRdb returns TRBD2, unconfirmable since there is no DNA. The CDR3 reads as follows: CASSASGGTYNEQFF.